The present T cell receptor beta chain was sequenced within a study of cytomegalovirus exposure and HLA in healthy donors. Study-wide background: An earlier analysis identified 117 million unique TCR beta sequences in some 170 million T cells. Of 350 to 400 genotyped donors, more than 75% grouped in the Caucasian-associated ancestry cluster. Findings and caveats of the study: Most TCRs appeared rarely, but some public TCRs recurred in many donors.

The CDR3 spans 12 residues. Deletions cut 0 bases from V and 14 bases from J, with 10 bases between. Per the germline V gene, CDR1 is SGHAT and CDR2 is FQNNGV. Donors in the study were healthy people who gave bone marrow. For this clone: Its antigen is not identified.

With 60 Vbeta and 13 Jbeta primers, the PCR was carried out. Assay: immunoSEQ multiplex PCR; the TCRdb copy retains only in-frame clones and omits some. The sample yields over 200,000 clones, of which the top ten take up approximately 1%. The receptor's source is a woman under 40 in good health and CMV-seropositive. V and J are TRBV11-2 and TRBJ2-2, with D possibly TRBD1 on 5 matching bases. Sequencing was done on a sample of PBMCs. CDR3 sequence (DNA): TGTGCCAGCAGCTTAGAGTCTAGGGGTCTGTTTTTT. Amino acid sequence: CASSLESRGLFF.